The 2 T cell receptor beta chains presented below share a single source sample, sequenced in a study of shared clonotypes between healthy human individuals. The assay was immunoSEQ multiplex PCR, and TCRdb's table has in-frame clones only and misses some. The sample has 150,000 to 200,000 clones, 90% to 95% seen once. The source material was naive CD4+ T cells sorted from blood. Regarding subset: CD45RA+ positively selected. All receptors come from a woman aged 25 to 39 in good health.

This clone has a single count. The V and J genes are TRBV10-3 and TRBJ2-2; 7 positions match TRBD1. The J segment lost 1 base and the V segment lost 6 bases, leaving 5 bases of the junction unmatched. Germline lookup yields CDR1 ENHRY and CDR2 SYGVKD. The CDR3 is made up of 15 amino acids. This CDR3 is CAIRMGTENTGELFF. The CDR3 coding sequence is TGTGCCATCAGGATGGGGACAGAGAACACCGGGGAGCTGTTTTTT.

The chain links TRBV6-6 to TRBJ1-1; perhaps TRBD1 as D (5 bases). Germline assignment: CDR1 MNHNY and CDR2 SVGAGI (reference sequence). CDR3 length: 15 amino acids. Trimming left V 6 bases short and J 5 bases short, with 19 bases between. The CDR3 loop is CASSYNVGVRTEAFF. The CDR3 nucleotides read TGTGCCAGCAGCTACAACGTGGGGGTTCGAACTGAAGCTTTCTTT.